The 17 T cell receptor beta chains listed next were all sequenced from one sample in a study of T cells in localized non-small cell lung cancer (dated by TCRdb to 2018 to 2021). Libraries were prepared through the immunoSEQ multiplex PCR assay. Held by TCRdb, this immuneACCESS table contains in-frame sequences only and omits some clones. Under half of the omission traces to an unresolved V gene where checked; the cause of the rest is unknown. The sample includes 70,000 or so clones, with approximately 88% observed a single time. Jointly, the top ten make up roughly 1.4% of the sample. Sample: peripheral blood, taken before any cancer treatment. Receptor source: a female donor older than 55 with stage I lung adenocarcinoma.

DNA of the CDR3: TGTGCCAGCAGCGAGCGGGGGGACCGGGTGATTCAGTACTTC. It specifies CASSERGDRVIQYF. The J gene is TRBJ2-4, the V gene TRBV9; 9 nucleotides line up with TRBD2. Trimming removed 3 bases from V and 10 bases from J; junction bases left unmatched: 8. Germline CDR1 and CDR2: SGDLS and YYNGEE. This CDR3 region has 14 residues.

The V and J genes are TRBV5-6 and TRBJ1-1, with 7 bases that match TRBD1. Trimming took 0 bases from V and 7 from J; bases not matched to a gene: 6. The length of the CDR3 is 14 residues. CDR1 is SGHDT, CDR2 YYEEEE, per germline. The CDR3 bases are TGTGCCAGCAGCTTGGGTGGGACAGAAGGTGAAGCTTTCTTT. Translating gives CASSLGGTEGEAFF. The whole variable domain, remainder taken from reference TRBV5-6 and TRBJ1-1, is DAGVTQSPTHLIKTRGQQVTLRCSPKSGHDTVSWYQQALGQGPQFIFQYYEEEERQRGNFPDRFSGHQFPNYSSELNVNALLLGDSALYLCASSLGGTEGEAFFGQGTRLTVV.

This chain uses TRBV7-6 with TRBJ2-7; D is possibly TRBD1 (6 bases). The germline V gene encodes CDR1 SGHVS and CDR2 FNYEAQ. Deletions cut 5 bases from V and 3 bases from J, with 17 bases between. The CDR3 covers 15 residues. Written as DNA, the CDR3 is TGTGCCAGCAGCCTTAGAACACAGGGTCTCTACGAGCAGTACTTC. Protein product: CASSLRTQGLYEQYF.

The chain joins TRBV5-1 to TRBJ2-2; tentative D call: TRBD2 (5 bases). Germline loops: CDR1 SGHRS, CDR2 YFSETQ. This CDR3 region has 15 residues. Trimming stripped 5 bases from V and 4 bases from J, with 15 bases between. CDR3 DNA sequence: TGCGCCAGCAGTGCCCTCTCGGCGGGCACCGGGGAGCTGTTTTTT. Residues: CASSALSAGTGELFF.

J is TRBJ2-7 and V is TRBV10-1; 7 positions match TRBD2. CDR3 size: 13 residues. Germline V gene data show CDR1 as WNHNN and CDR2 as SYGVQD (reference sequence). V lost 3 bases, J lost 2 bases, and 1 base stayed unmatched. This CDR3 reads CASSDAGAYEQYF. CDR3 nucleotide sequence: TGCGCCAGCAGTGACGCGGGAGCCTACGAGCAGTACTTC.

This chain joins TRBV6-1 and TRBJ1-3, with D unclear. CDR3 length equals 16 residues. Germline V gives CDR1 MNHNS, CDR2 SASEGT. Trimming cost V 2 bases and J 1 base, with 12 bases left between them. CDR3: CASSEHWGGSGNTIYF. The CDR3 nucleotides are TGTGCCAGCAGTGAACATTGGGGTGGGTCTGGAAACACCATATATTTT.

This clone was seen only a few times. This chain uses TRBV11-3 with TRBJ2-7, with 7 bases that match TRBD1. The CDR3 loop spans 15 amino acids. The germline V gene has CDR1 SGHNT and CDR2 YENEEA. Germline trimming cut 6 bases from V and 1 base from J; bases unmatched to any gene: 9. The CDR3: CASRSQQGKSYEQYF. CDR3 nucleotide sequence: TGTGCCAGCAGGTCACAACAGGGGAAATCCTACGAGCAGTACTTC.

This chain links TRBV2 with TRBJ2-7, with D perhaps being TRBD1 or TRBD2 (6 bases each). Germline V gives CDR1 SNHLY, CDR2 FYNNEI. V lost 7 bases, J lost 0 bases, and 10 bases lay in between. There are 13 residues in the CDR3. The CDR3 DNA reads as TGTGCCAGCACGGGGGCCCTCTCCTACGAGCAGTACTTC. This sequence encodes CASTGALSYEQYF.

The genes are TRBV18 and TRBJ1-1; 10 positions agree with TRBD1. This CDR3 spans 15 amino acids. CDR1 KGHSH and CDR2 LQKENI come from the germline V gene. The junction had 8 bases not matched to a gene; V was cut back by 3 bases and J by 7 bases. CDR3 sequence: CASSPGTGTGVEAFF. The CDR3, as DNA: TGTGCCAGCTCACCGGGTACCGGGACAGGGGTTGAAGCTTTCTTT.

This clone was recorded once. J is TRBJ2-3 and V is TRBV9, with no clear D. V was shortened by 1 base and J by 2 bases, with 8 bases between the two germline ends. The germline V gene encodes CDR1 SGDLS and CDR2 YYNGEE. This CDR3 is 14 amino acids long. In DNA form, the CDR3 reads TGTGCCAGCAGCGTAAGTCCCTTCACAGATACGCAGTATTTT. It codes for CASSVSPFTDTQYF.

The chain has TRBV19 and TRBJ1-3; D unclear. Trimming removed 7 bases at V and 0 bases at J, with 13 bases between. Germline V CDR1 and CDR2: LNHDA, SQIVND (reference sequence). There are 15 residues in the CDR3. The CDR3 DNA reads TGTGCCAGTATCCCCTCGACTAACTCTGGAAACACCATATATTTT. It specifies CASIPSTNSGNTIYF. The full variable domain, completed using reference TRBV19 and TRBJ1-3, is DGGITQSPKYLFRKEGQNVTLSCEQNLNHDAMYWYRQDPGQGLRLIYYSQIVNDFQKGDIAEGYSVSREKKESFPLTVTSAQKNPTAFYLCASIPSTNSGNTIYFGEGSWLTVV.

CDR3 nucleotide sequence: TGTGCCAGCAGGAATCTAGGGAGGGCTCTCCATGAGCAGTTCTTC. Translation: CASRNLGRALHEQFF. The chain employs TRBV28 and TRBJ2-1; 7 nucleotides align to TRBD2. Germline V lookup: CDR1 MDHEN, CDR2 SYDVKM. The CDR3 has 15 residues. J lost 8 bases, V lost 6 bases, and 13 bases had no gene match. The variable domain in full, completed from reference TRBV28 and TRBJ2-1, reads DVKVTQSSRYLVKRTGEKVFLECVQDMDHENMFWYRQDPGLGLRLIYFSYDVKMKEKGDIPEGYSVSREKKERFSLILESASTNQTSMYLCASRNLGRALHEQFFGPGTRLTVL.

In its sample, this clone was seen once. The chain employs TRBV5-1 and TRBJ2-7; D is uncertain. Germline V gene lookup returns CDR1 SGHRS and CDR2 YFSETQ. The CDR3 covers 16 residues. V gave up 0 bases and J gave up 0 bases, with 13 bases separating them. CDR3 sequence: CASSLAAFRNSYEQYF. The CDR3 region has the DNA TGCGCCAGCAGCTTGGCGGCTTTCAGAAACTCCTACGAGCAGTACTTC.

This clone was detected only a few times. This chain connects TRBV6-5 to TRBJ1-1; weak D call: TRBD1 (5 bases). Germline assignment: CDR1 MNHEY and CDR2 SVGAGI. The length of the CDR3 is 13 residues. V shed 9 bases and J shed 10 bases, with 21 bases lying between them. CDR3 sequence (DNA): TGTGCCAGTAATGGGGCAAACAAAGTGGGAGCTTTCTTT. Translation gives CASNGANKVGAFF.

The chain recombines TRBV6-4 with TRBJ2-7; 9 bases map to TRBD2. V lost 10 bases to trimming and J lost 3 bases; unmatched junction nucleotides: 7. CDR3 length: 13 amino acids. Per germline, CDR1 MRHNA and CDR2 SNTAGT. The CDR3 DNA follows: TGTGCCAAAAAAGGACTAGCGATCTACGAGCAGTACTTC. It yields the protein CAKKGLAIYEQYF.

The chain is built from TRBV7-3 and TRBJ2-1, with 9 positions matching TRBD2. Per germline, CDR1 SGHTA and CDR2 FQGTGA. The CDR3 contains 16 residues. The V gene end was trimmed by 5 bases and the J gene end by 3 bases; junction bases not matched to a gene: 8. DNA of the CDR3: TGTGCCAGCAGCCGCCTAGCGGGAAACCTCTACAATGAGCAGTTCTTC. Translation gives CASSRLAGNLYNEQFF.

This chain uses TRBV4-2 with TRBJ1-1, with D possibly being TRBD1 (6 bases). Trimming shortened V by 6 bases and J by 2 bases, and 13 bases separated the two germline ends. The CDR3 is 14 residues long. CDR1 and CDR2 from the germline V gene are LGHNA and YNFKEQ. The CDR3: CASRRQALNTEAFF. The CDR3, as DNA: TGTGCCAGCAGAAGACAGGCTTTAAACACTGAAGCTTTCTTT.